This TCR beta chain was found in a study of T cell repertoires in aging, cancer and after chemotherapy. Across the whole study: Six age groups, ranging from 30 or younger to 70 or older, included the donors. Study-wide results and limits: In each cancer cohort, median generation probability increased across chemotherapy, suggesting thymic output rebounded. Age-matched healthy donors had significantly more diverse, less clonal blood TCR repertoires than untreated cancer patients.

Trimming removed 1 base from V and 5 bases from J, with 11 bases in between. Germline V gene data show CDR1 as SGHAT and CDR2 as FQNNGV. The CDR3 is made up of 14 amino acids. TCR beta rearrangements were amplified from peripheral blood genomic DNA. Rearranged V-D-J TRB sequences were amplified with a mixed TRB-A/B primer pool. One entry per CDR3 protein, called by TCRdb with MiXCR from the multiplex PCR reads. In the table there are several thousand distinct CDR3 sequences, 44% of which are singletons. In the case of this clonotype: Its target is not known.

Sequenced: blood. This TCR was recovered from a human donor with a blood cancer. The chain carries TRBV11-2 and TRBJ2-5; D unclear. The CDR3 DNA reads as TGTGCCAGCAGCTTAGGGACGACCGGGGAGACCCAGTACTTC. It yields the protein CASSLGTTGETQYF.